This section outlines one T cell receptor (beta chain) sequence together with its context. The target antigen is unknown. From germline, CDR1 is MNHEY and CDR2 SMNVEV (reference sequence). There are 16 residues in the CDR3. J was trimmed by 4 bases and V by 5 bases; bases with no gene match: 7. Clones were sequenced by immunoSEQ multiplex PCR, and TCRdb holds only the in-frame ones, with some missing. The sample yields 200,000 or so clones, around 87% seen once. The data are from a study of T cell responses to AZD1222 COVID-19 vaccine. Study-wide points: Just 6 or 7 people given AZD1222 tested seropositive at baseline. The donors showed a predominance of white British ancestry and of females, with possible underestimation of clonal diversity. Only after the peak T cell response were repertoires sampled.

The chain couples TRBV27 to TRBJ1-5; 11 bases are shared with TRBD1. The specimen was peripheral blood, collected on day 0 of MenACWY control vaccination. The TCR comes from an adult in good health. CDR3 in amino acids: CASSPGTGGANQPQHF. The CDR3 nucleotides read TGTGCCAGCAGTCCCGGGACAGGGGGGGCGAATCAGCCCCAGCATTTT.